This TCR beta chain emerged from a study of molecular identifiers for immune sequencing clone quantification. At the level of the study: In replicates, RNA from 20,000 or 100,000 naive CD8 cells was split five ways, four sequenced.

A CD8+CD4-CCR7+CD45RA+ phenotype served as the sorting definition for naive CD8 T cells. TCRdb independently ran MiXCR on the PCR reads; one entry per CDR3 protein. The table has hundreds of thousands of distinct CDR3 sequences, 25% seen once; the top ten hold about 0.81%. Germline CDR1 reads SEHNR; CDR2 reads FQNEAQ (reference sequence). The CDR3 sequence is 13 residues long. After removal of 4 bases from V and 10 bases from J, the junction contained 8 bases not matched to a gene. Turning to this clonotype: A clone one base away is much larger, so this may be a read error.

The chain recombines TRBV7-9 with TRBJ1-1; TRBD1 aligns across 8 bases. Sequenced input: naive CD8+ T cells from blood, with Jurkat cell RNA spiked in. The subset: FACS-sorted CD8+CD4-CCR7+CD45RA+ naive T cells. The receptor comes from a human donor in good health. Some libraries in this study had Jurkat cell RNA spiked in. CDR3 nucleotides: TGTGCCAGCAGCTACGCAGGGGGCTACGCAGCTTTCTTT. Amino acids: CASSYAGGYAAFF.